The rows below give T cell receptor beta chains drawn from one sample of a study of cytomegalovirus exposure and HLA in healthy donors. Only in-frame clones appear in the TCRdb table, and some are missing; sequencing was by immunoSEQ multiplex PCR. The table has 130,000 or so clones, around 83% seen once; the top ten hold just under 3%. The sequenced sample was PBMCs. These receptors came from a woman younger than 35 in good health and CMV-seropositive. The CDR3 runs from the conserved cysteine through the conserved F or W. Each record gives: V gene, J gene, D gene, clone size, CDR3 DNA, CDR3 protein. A D gene is named only where the DNA matches it firmly. The size entry is marked missing in some rows and otherwise reads once, few, many or a size class.

TRBV19	TRBJ1-5	.	.	TGTGCCAGTAGTCGGGGACAAGTCCAGCCCCAGCATTTT	CASSRGQVQPQHF
TRBV7-4	TRBJ1-6	TRBD1	.	TGTGCCAGCGGGGAGGGACAGGGGAACTCACCCCTCCACTTT	CASGEGQGNSPLHF
TRBV7-9	TRBJ2-7	TRBD1	.	TGTGCCAGCAGCTTAACGTTGGGACAGGGATCCGAGCAGTACTTC	CASSLTLGQGSEQYF
TRBV4-1	TRBJ2-5	.	.	TGCGCCAGCAGCCGGGGGCTAGAAGAGACCCAGTACTTC	CASSRGLEETQYF
TRBV28	TRBJ2-7	TRBD2	.	TGTGCCAGCAGGGAAGCGGGGAAAAGCTCCTACGAGCAGTACTTC	CASREAGKSSYEQYF
TRBV6-4	TRBJ1-5	.	.	TGTGCCCGCCAGGAGCCCCAGCATTTT	CARQEPQHF
TRBV9	TRBJ2-7	TRBD1	.	TGTGCCAGCAGCGTACTTGGGACAGGGGACGAGCAGTACTTC	CASSVLGTGDEQYF
TRBV18	TRBJ2-5	.	.	TGTGCCAGCTCTCGTTTACAGGGAGAAGAGACCCAGTACTTC	CASSRLQGEETQYF
TRBV10-2	TRBJ2-1	TRBD2	.	TGCGCCAGCAGTCGGACTAGCGGGGAATACAATGAGCAGTTCTTC	CASSRTSGEYNEQFF
TRBV5-5	TRBJ2-2	TRBD2	.	TGTGCCAGCAGACTAGCGGGGGGCACCGGGGAGCTGTTTTTT	CASRLAGGTGELFF
TRBV28	TRBJ2-5	TRBD2	few	TGTGCCAGCAGCCATCATAGCGGGGGGGCCCCAGAGACCCAGTACTTC	CASSHHSGGAPETQYF
TRBV19	TRBJ1-6	TRBD1	.	TGTGCCAGTAGTAATCGGGGACAGGAAAGCTCCTATAATTCACCCCTCCACTTT	CASSNRGQESSYNSPLHF
TRBV27	TRBJ2-5	TRBD1	.	TGTGCCAGTGGGACAGGGTGGGAGCAGTACTTC	CASGTGWEQYF
TRBV5-1	TRBJ2-5	TRBD2	.	TGCGCCAGCAGCTTGGAGGCTAGCGGGGGGGTCCGGGAGACCCAGTACTTC	CASSLEASGGVRETQYF
TRBV28	TRBJ2-7	.	few	TGTGCCAGCAGCGGGGCATCACCTACGAGCAACCCGGAGGGGCAGTACTTC	CASSGASPTSNPEGQYF
TRBV5-6	TRBJ2-3	.	.	TGTGCCAGCAGCTCGTCTAGGACAGATACGCAGTATTTT	CASSSSRTDTQYF
TRBV7-3	TRBJ2-5	TRBD1	.	TGTGCCAGCAGCTTCGGGACAGGGGGCGGTCAAGAGACCCAGTACTTC	CASSFGTGGGQETQYF
TRBV25-1	TRBJ2-7	TRBD1	.	TGTGCCAGCAGTGAATCCAGGGGGCGCTACGAGCAGTACTTC	CASSESRGRYEQYF
TRBV12-5	TRBJ1-1	.	.	TGTGCTAGTGGTTTGGGGGCCCTGGGCACTGAAGCTTTCTTT	CASGLGALGTEAFF
TRBV27	TRBJ1-5	.	.	TGTGCCAGCAGTTTGGTACAGGGAGATCAGCCCCAGCATTTT	CASSLVQGDQPQHF
TRBV6-6	TRBJ1-1	TRBD1	.	TGTGCCACAAGGCCGGGACAGGGGGCGGGAGCTTTCTTT	CATRPGQGAGAFF
TRBV23-1	TRBJ2-2	TRBD1	.	TGCGCCAGCACCGGACAGGCGAACACCGGGGAGCTGTTTTTT	CASTGQANTGELFF